One and the same sample provided the 9 T cell receptor beta chains below, sequenced in a study of blood T cell repertoires in COVID-19. Clones were sequenced by immunoSEQ multiplex PCR, and TCRdb holds only the in-frame ones, with some missing. The sample lists some 80,000 clones, around nine tenths seen once, with 4.5% to 5% in the top ten. Sequenced sample: peripheral blood. These receptors all come from a man aged 45 to 65 with active or convalescent COVID-19.

This rearrangement joins TRBV9 to TRBJ2-1; D remains unclear. The CDR3 is made up of 13 amino acids. V was shortened by 0 bases and J by 6 bases, with 7 bases between the two germline ends. Looked up from germline, CDR1 is SGDLS and CDR2 is YYNGEE. The CDR3 nucleotides read TGTGCCAGCAGCGTAGCGGGTGCCAATGAGCAGTTCTTC. It codes for CASSVAGANEQFF.

The V call is TRBV2, the J call TRBJ2-1; D is undetermined. V dropped 4 bases and J dropped 9 bases, with 4 bases sitting between them. Germline V gives CDR1 SNHLY, CDR2 FYNNEI. The CDR3 consists of 10 residues. The CDR3 sequence: CASSVGEQFF. CDR3 DNA: TGTGCCAGCAGTGTCGGTGAGCAGTTCTTC.

The J gene is TRBJ1-6, the V gene TRBV24-1; D is uncertain. Between the trimmed V and J ends, which lost 4 bases and 7 bases, there was a span of 7 bases. The CDR3 is 13 residues long. The germline V gene encodes CDR1 KGHDR and CDR2 SFDVKD. The CDR3 sequence is CATSETVNSPLHF. DNA for the CDR3: TGTGCCACCAGTGAAACGGTAAATTCACCCCTCCACTTT.

This clone showed up just once. The chain carries TRBV5-1 and TRBJ2-7; D might be TRBD1 (5 bases). CDR1 is SGHRS and CDR2 is YFSETQ in the germline V gene. The CDR3 runs 16 residues. Trimming shortened V by 2 bases and J by 0 bases, and 15 bases separated the two germline ends. The CDR3 spells CASSLSTGYTSYEQYF. CDR3 coding DNA: TGCGCCAGCAGCTTATCAACAGGATATACCTCCTACGAGCAGTACTTC.

The J gene is TRBJ1-4, the V gene TRBV6-1; possible D gene TRBD1, 5 bases. The V end lost 2 bases, the J end lost 8 bases, and 12 bases lay between the germline ends. Per the germline V gene, CDR1 is MNHNS and CDR2 is SASEGT. The CDR3 sequence is 14 residues long. The CDR3 DNA sequence: TGTGCCAGCAGTGAACCCTACGGGGGGGAAAAACTGTTTTTT. Protein: CASSEPYGGEKLFF.

V usage is TRBV24-1 and J usage is TRBJ2-1; 7 bases map to TRBD2. J gave up 3 bases and V 0 bases, and 4 bases lay outside the gene matches. Germline V gene sequence: CDR1 KGHDR, CDR2 SFDVKD. This CDR3 region has 16 residues. The CDR3 nucleotides are TGTGCCACCAGTGATTTGGAAGCGGGGAACTACAATGAGCAGTTCTTC. Amino acids: CATSDLEAGNYNEQFF.

The CDR3 spells CASSIGEKGAREKLFF. The CDR3 nucleotides are TGTGCCAGTAGTATAGGAGAGAAGGGGGCAAGAGAAAAACTGTTTTTT. The rearrangement uses TRBV19 and TRBJ1-4; 7 nucleotides match TRBD1. V lost 1 base, J lost 8 bases, and 10 bases stayed unmatched. CDR1 is LNHDA, CDR2 SQIVND, per germline (reference sequence). This CDR3 contains 16 residues. Supplemented by reference TRBV19 and TRBJ1-4, the full variable domain reads DGGITQSPKYLFRKEGQNVTLSCEQNLNHDAMYWYRQDPGQGLRLIYYSQIVNDFQKGDIAEGYSVSREKKESFPLTVTSAQKNPTAFYLCASSIGEKGAREKLFFGSGTQLSVL.

The chain employs TRBV25-1 and TRBJ1-1, with D unclear. CDR1 MGHDK and CDR2 SYGVNS come from the germline V gene. V dropped 1 base and J dropped 1 base, with 4 bases sitting between them. The CDR3 has 13 amino acids. The CDR3 spells CASSELANTEAFF. CDR3 DNA: TGTGCCAGCAGTGAATTGGCGAACACTGAAGCTTTCTTT.

The CDR3 is CASSPGTGNQPQHF. The CDR3 DNA reads as TGTGCCAGCAGTCCCGGGACAGGCAATCAGCCCCAGCATTTT. The V call is TRBV6-5, the J call TRBJ1-5, with 7 bases fitting TRBD1. The CDR3 loop spans 14 amino acids. V gave up 5 bases and J gave up 2 bases; unmatched junction bases: 3. Germline CDR1 MNHEY, CDR2 SVGAGI.